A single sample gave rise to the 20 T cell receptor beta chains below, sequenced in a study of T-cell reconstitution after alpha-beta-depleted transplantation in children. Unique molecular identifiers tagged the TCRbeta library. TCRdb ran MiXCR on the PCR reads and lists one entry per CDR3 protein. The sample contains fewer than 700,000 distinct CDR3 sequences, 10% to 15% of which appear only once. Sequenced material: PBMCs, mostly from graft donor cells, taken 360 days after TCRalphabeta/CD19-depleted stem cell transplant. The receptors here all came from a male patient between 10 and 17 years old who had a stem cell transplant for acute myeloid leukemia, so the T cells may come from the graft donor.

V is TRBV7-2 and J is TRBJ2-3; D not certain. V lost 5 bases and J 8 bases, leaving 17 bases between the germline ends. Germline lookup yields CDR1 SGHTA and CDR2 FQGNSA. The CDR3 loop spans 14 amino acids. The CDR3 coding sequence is TGTGCCAGCAGCATAAAGACTCCCTGGGGTACGCAGTATTTT. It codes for CASSIKTPWGTQYF.

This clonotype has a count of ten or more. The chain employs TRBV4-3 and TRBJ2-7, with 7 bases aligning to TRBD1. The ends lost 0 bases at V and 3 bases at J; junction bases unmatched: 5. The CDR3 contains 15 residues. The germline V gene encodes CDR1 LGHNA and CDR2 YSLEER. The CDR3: CASSQDGTGVYEQYF. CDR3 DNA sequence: TGCGCCAGCAGCCAAGATGGAACAGGGGTCTACGAGCAGTACTTC.

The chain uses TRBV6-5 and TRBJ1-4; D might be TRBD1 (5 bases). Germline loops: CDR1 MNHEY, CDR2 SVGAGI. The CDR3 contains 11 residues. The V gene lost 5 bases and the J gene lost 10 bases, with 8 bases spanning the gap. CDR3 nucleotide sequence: TGTGCCAGCAGTAATAGGGGAAAACTGTTTTTT. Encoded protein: CASSNRGKLFF.

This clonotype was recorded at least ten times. DNA for the CDR3: TGCAGCGTTAGGTACGGGAACACTGAAGCTTTCTTT. Its protein product is CSVRYGNTEAFF. V usage is TRBV29-1 and J usage is TRBJ1-1; no clear D gene. Trimming pared 5 bases from V and 1 base from J, leaving 8 bases between. The CDR3 is made up of 12 amino acids. Germline CDR1 is SQVTM and CDR2 is ANQGSEA.

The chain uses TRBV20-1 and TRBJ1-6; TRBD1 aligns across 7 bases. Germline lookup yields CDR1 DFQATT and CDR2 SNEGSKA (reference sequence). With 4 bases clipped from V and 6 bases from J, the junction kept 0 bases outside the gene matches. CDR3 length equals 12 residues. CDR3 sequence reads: CSATGGNSPLHF. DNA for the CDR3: TGCAGTGCTACAGGGGGTAATTCACCCCTCCACTTT.

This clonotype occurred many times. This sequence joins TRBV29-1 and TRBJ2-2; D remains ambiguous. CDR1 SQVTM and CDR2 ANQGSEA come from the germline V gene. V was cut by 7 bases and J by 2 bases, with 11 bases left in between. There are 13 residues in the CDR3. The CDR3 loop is CSAFGLNTGELFF. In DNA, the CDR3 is TGCAGCGCTTTTGGGCTAAACACCGGGGAGCTGTTTTTT.

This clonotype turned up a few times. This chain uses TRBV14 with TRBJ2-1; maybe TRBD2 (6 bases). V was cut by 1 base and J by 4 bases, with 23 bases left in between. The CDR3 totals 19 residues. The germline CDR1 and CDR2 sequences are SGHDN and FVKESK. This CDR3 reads CASSQGKGSHGSKYNEQFF. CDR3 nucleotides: TGTGCCAGCAGCCAAGGAAAAGGGTCCCACGGGAGTAAATACAATGAGCAGTTCTTC.

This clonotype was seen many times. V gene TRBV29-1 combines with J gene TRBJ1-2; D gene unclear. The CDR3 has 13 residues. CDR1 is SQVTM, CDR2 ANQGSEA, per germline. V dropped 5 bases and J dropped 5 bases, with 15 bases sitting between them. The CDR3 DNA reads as TGCAGCGTTTTGCCGGGTGGCCCTTATGGCTACACCTTC. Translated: CSVLPGGPYGYTF. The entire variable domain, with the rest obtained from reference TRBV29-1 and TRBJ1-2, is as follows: SAVISQKPSRDICQRGTSLTIQCQVDSQVTMMFWYRQQPGQSLTLIATANQGSEATYESGFVIDKFPISRPNLTFSTLTVSNMSPEDSSIYLCSVLPGGPYGYTFGSGTRLTVV.

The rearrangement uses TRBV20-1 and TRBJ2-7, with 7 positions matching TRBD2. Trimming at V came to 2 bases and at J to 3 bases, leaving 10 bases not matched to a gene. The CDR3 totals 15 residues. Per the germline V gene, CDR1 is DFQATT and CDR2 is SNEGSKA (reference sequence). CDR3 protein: CSARSGLAERYEQYF. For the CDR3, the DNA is TGCAGTGCTAGATCCGGGCTAGCGGAGCGCTACGAGCAGTACTTC.

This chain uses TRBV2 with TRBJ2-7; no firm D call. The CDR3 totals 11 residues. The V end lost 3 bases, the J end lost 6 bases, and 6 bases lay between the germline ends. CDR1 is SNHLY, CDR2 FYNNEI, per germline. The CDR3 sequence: CASSEGFEQYF. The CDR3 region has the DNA TGTGCCAGCAGTGAGGGGTTCGAGCAGTACTTC.

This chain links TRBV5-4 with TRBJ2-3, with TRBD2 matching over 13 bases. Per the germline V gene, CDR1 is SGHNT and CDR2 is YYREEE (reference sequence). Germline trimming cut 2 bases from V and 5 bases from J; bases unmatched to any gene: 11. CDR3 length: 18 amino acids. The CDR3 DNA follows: TGTGCCAGCAGCTTCGGGACTAGCGGGATGTCGATTCTAGATACGCAGTATTTT. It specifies CASSFGTSGMSILDTQYF.

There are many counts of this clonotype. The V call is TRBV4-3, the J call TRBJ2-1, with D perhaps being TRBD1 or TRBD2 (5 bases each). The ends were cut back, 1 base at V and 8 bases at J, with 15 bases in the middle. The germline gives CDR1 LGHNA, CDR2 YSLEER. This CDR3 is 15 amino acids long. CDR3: CASSQVQGRDDEQFF. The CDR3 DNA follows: TGCGCCAGCAGCCAAGTCCAGGGACGGGACGATGAGCAGTTCTTC.

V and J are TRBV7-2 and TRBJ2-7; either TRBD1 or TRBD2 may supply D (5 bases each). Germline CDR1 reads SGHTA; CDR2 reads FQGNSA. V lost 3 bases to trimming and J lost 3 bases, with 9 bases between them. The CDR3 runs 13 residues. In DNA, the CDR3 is TGTGCCAGCAGCTTGGGGGACGGCTACGAGCAGTACTTC. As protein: CASSLGDGYEQYF.

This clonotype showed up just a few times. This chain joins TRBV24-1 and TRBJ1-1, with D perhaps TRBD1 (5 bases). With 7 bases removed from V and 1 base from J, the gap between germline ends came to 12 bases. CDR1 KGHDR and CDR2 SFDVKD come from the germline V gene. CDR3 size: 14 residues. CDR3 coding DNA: TGTGCCACCAGGGGTAAGGGACCGAACACTGAAGCTTTCTTT. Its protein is CATRGKGPNTEAFF.

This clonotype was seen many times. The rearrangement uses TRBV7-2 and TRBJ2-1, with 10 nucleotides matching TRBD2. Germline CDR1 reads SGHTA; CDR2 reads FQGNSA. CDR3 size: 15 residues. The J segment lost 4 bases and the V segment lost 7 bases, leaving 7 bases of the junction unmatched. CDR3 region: CASTNRLAGYNEQFF. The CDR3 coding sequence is TGTGCCAGCACCAACAGACTAGCGGGTTACAATGAGCAGTTCTTC.

CDR3 DNA sequence: TGCAGCGTCCTCAAACAGGGGACGCAGTATTTT. Translated: CSVLKQGTQYF. The rearrangement links TRBV29-1 to TRBJ2-3; 7 bases fit TRBD1. CDR3 length: 11 residues. V trimming: 6 bases; J trimming: 9 bases; junction bases outside the gene matches: 6. Per the germline V gene, CDR1 is SQVTM and CDR2 is ANQGSEA.

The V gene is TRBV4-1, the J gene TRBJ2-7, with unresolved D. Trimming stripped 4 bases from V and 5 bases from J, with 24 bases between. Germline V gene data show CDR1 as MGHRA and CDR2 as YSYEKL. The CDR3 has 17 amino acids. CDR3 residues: CASSPHKRNFPGDEQYF. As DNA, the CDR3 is TGCGCCAGCAGCCCACACAAGAGGAATTTCCCCGGAGACGAGCAGTACTTC.

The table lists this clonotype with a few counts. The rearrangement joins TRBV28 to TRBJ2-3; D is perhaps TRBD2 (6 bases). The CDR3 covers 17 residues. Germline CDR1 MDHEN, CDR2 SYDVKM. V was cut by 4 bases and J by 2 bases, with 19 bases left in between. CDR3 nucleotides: TGTGCCAGCAGTTCCTACCGGGACTTTTCCACCACAGATACGCAGTATTTT. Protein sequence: CASSSYRDFSTTDTQYF.

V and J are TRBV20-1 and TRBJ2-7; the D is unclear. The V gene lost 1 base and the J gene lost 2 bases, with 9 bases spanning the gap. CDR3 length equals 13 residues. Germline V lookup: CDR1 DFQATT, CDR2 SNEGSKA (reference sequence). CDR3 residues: CSARAVGTYEQYF. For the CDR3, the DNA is TGCAGTGCTAGAGCCGTTGGGACCTACGAGCAGTACTTC.

CDR3 DNA sequence: TGTGCCAGTGGGGTAAGACAGGGGACTTACGCTGGGGCCAACGTCCTGACTTTC. This codes for CASGVRQGTYAGANVLTF. J is TRBJ2-6 and V is TRBV19, with 8 bases lining up with TRBD1. There are 18 residues in the CDR3. The germline V gene encodes CDR1 LNHDA and CDR2 SQIVND (reference sequence). V lost 8 bases to trimming and J lost 2 bases; unmatched junction nucleotides: 14.